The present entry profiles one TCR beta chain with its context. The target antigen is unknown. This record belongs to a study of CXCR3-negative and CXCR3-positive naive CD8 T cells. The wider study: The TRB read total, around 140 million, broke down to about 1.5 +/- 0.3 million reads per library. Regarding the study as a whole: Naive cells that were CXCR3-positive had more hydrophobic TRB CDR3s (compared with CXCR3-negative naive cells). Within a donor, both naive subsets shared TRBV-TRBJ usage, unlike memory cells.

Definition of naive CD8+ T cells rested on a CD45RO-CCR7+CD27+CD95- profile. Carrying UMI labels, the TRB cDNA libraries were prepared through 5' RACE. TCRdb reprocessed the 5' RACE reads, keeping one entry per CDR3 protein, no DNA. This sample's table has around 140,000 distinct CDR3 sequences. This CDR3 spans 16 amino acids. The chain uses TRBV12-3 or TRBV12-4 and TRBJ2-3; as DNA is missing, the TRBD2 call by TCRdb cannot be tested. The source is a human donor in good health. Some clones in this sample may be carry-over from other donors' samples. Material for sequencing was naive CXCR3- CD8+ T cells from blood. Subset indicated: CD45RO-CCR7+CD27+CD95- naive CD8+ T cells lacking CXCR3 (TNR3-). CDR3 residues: CASSPNKRETTDTQYF.